This TCR beta chain was identified in a study of blood T cell repertoires in COVID-19. About the research overall: Spain, Italy and the United States supplied samples that represented acute and convalescent COVID-19. PBMCs, B-cell-depleted T cells, or T cells were the source of the cDNA or gDNA that made up the material.

The protocol was immunoSEQ multiplex PCR, while the TCRdb copy is restricted to in-frame clones and leaves out a portion. The sample lists under 450,000 clones, approximately 91% seen once, with around 1.5% in the top ten. Germline V gene data show CDR1 as SGHVS and CDR2 as FQNEAQ. The CDR3 totals 12 residues. Trimming at V came to 5 bases and at J to 14 bases, leaving 8 bases not matched to a gene. This clonotype originated in a middle-aged woman with COVID-19, enrolled during active disease. The sample was peripheral blood. The chain combines TRBV7-8 with TRBJ2-1; 8 positions match TRBD2. The CDR3 protein is CASSRAGTRKFF. The CDR3 nucleotides are TGTGCCAGCAGCCGAGCCGGGACTAGAAAGTTCTTC.